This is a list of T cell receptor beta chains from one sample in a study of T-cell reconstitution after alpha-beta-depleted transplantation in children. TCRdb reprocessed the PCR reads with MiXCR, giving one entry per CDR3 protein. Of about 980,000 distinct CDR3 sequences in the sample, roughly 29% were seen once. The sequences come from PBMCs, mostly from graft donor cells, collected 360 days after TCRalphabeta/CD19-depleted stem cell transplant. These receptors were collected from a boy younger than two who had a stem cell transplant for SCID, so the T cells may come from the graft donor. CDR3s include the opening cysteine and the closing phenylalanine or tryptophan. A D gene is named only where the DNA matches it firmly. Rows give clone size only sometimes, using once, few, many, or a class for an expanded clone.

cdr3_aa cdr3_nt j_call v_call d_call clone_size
CATSRVLQGNYGYTF TGTGCCACCAGCAGAGTTCTACAGGGAAACTATGGCTACACCTTC TRBJ1-2 TRBV15 . few
CASSRGLAEETQYF TGTGCCAGCAGCCGGGGACTAGCGGAAGAGACCCAGTACTTC TRBJ2-5 TRBV7-3 TRBD2 few
CASSPGTGREREQYF TGTGCCAGCAGCCCTGGGACAGGGAGGGAACGCGAGCAGTACTTC TRBJ2-7 TRBV3-1 TRBD1 .
CSARRDNNNEQFF TGCAGCGCCCGTCGGGACAATAACAATGAGCAGTTCTTC TRBJ2-1 TRBV29-1 . few
CASSDWTRGSYEQYF TGTGCCAGCAGTGATTGGACCCGGGGCTCCTACGAGCAGTACTTC TRBJ2-7 TRBV25-1 . few
CAISESKNYGYTF TGTGCCATCAGTGAGTCCAAGAACTATGGCTACACCTTC TRBJ1-2 TRBV10-3 . .
CASRGTGDSYEQYF TGTGCCAGCAGAGGGACAGGAGATTCCTACGAGCAGTACTTC TRBJ2-7 TRBV12-3/TRBV12-4 TRBD1 few
CASSPTGLRTDTQYF TGTGCCAGCTCACCAACAGGGTTACGCACAGATACGCAGTATTTT TRBJ2-3 TRBV18 . .
CSVDSREGTEAFF TGCAGCGTTGATAGCAGGGAAGGCACTGAAGCTTTCTTT TRBJ1-1 TRBV29-1 . .
CASSYGAENEQYF TGCGCCAGCAGCTACGGGGCTGAAAACGAGCAGTACTTC TRBJ2-7 TRBV5-1 . .
CSVGTVGNTEAFF TGCAGCGTTGGTACAGTGGGGAACACTGAAGCTTTCTTT TRBJ1-1 TRBV29-1 . .
CASSADRVGGYTF TGTGCCAGCAGTGCCGACAGGGTGGGTGGCTACACCTTC TRBJ1-2 TRBV25-1 TRBD1 few
CASSLDREGWFAETQYF TGTGCCAGCAGCTTGGACAGGGAGGGATGGTTTGCAGAGACCCAGTACTTC TRBJ2-5 TRBV5-6 . few
CASSAAGQYNEQFF TGTGCCAGCAGTGCAGCGGGACAATACAATGAGCAGTTCTTC TRBJ2-1 TRBV25-1 . few
CAISEKGYGNTIYF TGTGCCATCAGTGAGAAAGGATATGGAAACACCATATATTTT TRBJ1-3 TRBV10-3 . few
CSARDGGLPSYEQYF TGCAGTGCTAGAGATGGGGGACTACCCTCCTACGAGCAGTACTTC TRBJ2-7 TRBV20-1 TRBD2 few
CASSPLDYNEQFF TGTGCCAGCAGCCCCCTAGACTACAATGAGCAGTTCTTC TRBJ2-1 TRBV7-3 . .
CASSLSPRPGGPYGYTF TGTGCCAGCAGCTTGTCCCCGCGCCCCGGGGGCCCATATGGCTACACCTTC TRBJ1-2 TRBV5-5 . few
CASSSVKAGSYNEQFF TGTGCCAGCAGCTCAGTCAAAGCGGGGTCCTACAATGAGCAGTTCTTC TRBJ2-1 TRBV5-6 TRBD2 .
CASSPDRVRTEAFF TGTGCCAGCAGCCCCGACAGGGTACGGACTGAAGCTTTCTTT TRBJ1-1 TRBV12-3/TRBV12-4 TRBD1 .
CASIRGGLAGGLYNEQFF TGTGCCAGCATCAGGGGGGGGCTAGCGGGGGGTCTCTACAATGAGCAGTTCTTC TRBJ2-1 TRBV12-3/TRBV12-4 TRBD2 once
CASSFSGAGLGETQYF TGTGCCAGCAGCTTTAGCGGGGCGGGTCTCGGGGAGACCCAGTACTTC TRBJ2-5 TRBV7-3 TRBD2 .
CASSFGRGYQPQHF TGTGCCAGCAGCTTTGGCAGGGGGTATCAGCCCCAGCATTTT TRBJ1-5 TRBV7-2 TRBD1 few
CASSLRDSAYNEQFF TGTGCCAGCAGCTTACGGGACAGCGCCTACAATGAGCAGTTCTTC TRBJ2-1 TRBV7-2 TRBD1 few
CSASILAGGYNEQFF TGCAGTGCTAGTATACTAGCGGGGGGGTACAATGAGCAGTTCTTC TRBJ2-1 TRBV20-1 TRBD2 .
CASSQQDRGSSPLHF TGCGCCAGCAGCCAACAGGACAGGGGCTCTTCACCCCTCCACTTT TRBJ1-6 TRBV4-3 TRBD1 many
CASSLGAGGGNTGELFF TGTGCCAGCAGTTTAGGAGCCGGGGGGGGAAACACCGGGGAGCTGTTTTTT TRBJ2-2 TRBV12-3/TRBV12-4 TRBD2 few
CAISASDGGLSQPQHF TGTGCCATCAGTGCCTCTGACGGGGGACTAAGTCAGCCCCAGCATTTT TRBJ1-5 TRBV10-3 . .
CASSHPQEETQYF TGTGCCAGCAGCCACCCCCAGGAAGAGACCCAGTACTTC TRBJ2-5 TRBV4-2 . few
CSAREVREKLFF TGCAGTGCTAGAGAAGTTCGCGAAAAACTGTTTTTT TRBJ1-4 TRBV20-1 . .
CSASMGSNQPQHF TGCAGTGCCAGCATGGGGAGCAATCAGCCCCAGCATTTT TRBJ1-5 TRBV20-1 . many
CASSLAGPPPDTQYF TGCGCCAGCAGCCTCGCGGGGCCACCCCCAGATACGCAGTATTTT TRBJ2-3 TRBV4-1 . .
CASSLGTRRDETGEQYF TGTGCCAGCAGCTTAGGGACGCGGCGGGACGAAACGGGCGAGCAGTACTTC TRBJ2-7 TRBV7-9 . once
CASSPQGGWYGYTF TGTGCCAGCAGTCCACAAGGGGGCTGGTATGGCTACACCTTC TRBJ1-2 TRBV28 TRBD1 few
CASSWTGRSGANVLTF TGTGCCAGCAGCTGGACAGGGAGGTCCGGGGCCAACGTCCTGACTTTC TRBJ2-6 TRBV7-3 TRBD1 .
CASSRGGASAEVGTDTQYF TGTGCCAGCAGCCGAGGTGGGGCTAGCGCCGAGGTGGGCACAGATACGCAGTATTTT TRBJ2-3 TRBV4-2 . few
CASSQDPLAGGTDTQYF TGCGCCAGCAGCCAAGACCCACTAGCGGGGGGCACAGATACGCAGTATTTT TRBJ2-3 TRBV4-1 TRBD2 few
CSVVRAGQETQYF TGCAGCGTTGTACGGGCAGGCCAAGAGACCCAGTACTTC TRBJ2-5 TRBV29-1 . .
CASSLGTGLDYGYTF TGTGCCAGCAGCCTCGGGACAGGCCTAGACTATGGCTACACCTTC TRBJ1-2 TRBV7-8 TRBD1 few
CASMRDRSSTGELFF TGCGCCAGCATGAGGGACAGGTCGAGCACCGGGGAGCTGTTTTTT TRBJ2-2 TRBV4-3 TRBD1 few